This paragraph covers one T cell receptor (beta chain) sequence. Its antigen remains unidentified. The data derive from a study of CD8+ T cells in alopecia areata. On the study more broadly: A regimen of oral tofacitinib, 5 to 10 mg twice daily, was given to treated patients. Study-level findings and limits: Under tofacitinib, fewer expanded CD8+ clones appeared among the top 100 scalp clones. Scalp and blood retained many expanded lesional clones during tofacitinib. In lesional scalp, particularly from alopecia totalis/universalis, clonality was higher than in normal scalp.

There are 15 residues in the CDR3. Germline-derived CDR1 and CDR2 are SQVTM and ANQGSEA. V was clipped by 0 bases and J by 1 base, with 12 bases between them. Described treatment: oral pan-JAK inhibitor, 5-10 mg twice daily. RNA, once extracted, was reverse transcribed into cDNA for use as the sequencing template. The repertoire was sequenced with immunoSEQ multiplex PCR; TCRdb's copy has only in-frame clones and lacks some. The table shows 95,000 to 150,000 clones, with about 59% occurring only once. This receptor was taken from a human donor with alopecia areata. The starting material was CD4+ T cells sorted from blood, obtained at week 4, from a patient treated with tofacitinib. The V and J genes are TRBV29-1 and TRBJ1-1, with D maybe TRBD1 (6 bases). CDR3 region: CSVEDPGHQNTEAFF. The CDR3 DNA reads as TGCAGCGTTGAAGACCCGGGACACCAGAACACTGAAGCTTTCTTT.